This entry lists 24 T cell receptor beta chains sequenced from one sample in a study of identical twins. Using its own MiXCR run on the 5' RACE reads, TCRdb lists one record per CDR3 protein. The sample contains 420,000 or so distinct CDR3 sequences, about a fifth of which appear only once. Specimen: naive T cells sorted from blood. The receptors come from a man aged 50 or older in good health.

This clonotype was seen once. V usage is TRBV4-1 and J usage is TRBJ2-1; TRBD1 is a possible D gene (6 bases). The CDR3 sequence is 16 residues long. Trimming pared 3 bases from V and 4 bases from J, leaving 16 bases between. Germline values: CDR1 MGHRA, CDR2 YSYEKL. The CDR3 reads CASSQAFQGWYNEQFF. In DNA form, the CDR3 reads TGCGCCAGCAGCCAGGCCTTCCAGGGGTGGTACAATGAGCAGTTCTTC.

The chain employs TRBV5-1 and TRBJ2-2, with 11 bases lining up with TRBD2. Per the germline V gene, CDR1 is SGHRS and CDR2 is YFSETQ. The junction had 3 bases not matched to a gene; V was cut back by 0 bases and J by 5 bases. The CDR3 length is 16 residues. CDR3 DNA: TGCGCCAGCAGCTTGGTAGCGGGGGGGCCTACCGGGGAGCTGTTTTTT. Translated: CASSLVAGGPTGELFF.

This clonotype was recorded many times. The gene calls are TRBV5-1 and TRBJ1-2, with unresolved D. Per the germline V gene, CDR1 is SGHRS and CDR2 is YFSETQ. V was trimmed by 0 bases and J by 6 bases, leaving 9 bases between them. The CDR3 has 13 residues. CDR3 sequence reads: CASSLDVWDGYTF. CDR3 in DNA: TGCGCCAGCAGCTTGGACGTCTGGGATGGCTACACCTTC.

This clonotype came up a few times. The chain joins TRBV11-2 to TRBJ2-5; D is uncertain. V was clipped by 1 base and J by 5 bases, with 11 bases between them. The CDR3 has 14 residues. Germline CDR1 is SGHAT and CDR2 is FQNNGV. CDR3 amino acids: CASSLGLQEETQYF. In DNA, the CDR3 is TGTGCCAGCAGCTTAGGTTTGCAGGAGGAGACCCAGTACTTC.

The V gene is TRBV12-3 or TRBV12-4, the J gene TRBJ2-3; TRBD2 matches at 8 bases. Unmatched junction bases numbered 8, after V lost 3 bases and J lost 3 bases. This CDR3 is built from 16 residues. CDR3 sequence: CASSFFSGGGTDTQYF. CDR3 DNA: TGTGCCAGCAGTTTTTTCAGCGGGGGAGGAACAGATACGCAGTATTTT.

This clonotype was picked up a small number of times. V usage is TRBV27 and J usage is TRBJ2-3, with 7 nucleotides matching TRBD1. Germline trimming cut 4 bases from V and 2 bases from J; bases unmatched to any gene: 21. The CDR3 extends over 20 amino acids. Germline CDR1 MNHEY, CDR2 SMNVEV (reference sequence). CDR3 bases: TGTGCCAGCAGTTGCCCTACCACACCCGACAGGGTCGGGCTCACAGATACGCAGTATTTT. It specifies CASSCPTTPDRVGLTDTQYF.

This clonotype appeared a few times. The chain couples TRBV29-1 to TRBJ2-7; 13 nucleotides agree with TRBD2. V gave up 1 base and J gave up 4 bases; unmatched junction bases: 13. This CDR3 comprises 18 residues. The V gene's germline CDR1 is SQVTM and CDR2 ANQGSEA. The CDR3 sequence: CSVEGPPGTSGTDYEQYF. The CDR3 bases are TGCAGCGTTGAAGGCCCCCCTGGGACTAGCGGGACAGATTACGAGCAGTACTTC.

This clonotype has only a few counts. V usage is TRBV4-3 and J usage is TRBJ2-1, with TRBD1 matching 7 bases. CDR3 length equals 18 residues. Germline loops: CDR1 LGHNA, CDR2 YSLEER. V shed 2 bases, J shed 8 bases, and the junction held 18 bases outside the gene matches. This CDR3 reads CASSQLVKVGGFSDEQFF. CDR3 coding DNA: TGCGCCAGCAGCCAACTCGTCAAAGTAGGGGGCTTTTCTGATGAGCAGTTCTTC.

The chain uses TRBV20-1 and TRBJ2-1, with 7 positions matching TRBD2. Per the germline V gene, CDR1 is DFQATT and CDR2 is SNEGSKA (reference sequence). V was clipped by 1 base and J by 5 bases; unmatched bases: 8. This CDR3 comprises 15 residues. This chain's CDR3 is CSARATGLKNNEQFF. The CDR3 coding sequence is TGCAGTGCTAGAGCGACGGGACTAAAGAACAATGAGCAGTTCTTC.

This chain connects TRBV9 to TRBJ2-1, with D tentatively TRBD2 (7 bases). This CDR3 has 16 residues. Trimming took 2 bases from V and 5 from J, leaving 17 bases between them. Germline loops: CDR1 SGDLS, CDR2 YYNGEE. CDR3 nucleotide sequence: TGTGCCAGCAGCGTTCGATCCGGGGGGCTAAACAATGAGCAGTTCTTC. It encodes CASSVRSGGLNNEQFF.

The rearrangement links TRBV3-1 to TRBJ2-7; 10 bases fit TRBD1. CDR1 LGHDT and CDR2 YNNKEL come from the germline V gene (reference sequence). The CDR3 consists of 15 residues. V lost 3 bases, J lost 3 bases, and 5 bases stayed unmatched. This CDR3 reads CASSQRDRGNYEQYF. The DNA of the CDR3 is TGTGCCAGCAGCCAGAGGGACAGGGGCAACTACGAGCAGTACTTC.

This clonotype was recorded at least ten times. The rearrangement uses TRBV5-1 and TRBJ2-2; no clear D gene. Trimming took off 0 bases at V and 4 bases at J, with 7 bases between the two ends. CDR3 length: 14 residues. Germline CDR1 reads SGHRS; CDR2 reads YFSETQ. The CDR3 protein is CASSLDDITGELFF. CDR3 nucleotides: TGCGCCAGCAGCTTGGATGACATCACCGGGGAGCTGTTTTTT.

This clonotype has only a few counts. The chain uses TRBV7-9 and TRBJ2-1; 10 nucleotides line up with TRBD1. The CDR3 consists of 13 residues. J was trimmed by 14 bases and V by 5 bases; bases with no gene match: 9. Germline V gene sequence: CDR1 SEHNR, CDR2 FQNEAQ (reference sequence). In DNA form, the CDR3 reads TGTGCCAGCAGCACCAATGGAGGACAGGGGGAGTTCTTC. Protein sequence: CASSTNGGQGEFF.

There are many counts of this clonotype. CDR3 bases: TGCGCCAGCAGCCCTACAGGACTTTACAGGGGGGAGCTGTTTTTT. Its translation is CASSPTGLYRGELFF. This chain connects TRBV4-3 to TRBJ2-2, with D perhaps matching TRBD1 or TRBD2 (5 bases each). The CDR3 spans 15 residues. V was shortened by 4 bases and J by 8 bases, with 17 bases between the two germline ends. CDR1 and CDR2 from the germline V gene are LGHNA and YSLEER.

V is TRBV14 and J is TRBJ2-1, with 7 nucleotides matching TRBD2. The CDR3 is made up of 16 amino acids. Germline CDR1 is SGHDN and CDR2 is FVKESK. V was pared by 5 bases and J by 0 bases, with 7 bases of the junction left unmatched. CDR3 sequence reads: CASSVSGTNSYNEQFF. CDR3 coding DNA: TGTGCCAGCAGCGTCTCCGGGACTAACTCCTACAATGAGCAGTTCTTC.

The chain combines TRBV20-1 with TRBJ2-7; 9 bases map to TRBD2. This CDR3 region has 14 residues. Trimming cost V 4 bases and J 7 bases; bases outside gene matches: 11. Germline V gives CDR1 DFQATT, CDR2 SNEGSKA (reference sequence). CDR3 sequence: CSANGLAGTREQYF. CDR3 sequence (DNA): TGCAGTGCTAACGGCCTAGCGGGGACCCGGGAGCAGTACTTC.

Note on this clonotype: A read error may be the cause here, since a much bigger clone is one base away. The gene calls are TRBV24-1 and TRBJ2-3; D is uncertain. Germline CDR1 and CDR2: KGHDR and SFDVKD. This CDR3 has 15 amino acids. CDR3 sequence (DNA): TGTACCACCAGTGAACCTCACCCAGACCGGGATACGCAGTATTTT. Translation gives CTTSEPHPDRDTQYF.

This chain's CDR3 is CASSLLGAHNEQFF. CDR3 bases: TGTGCCAGCAGTTTGCTAGGGGCCCACAATGAGCAGTTCTTC. The chain uses TRBV27 and TRBJ2-1, with D possibly matching TRBD1 (5 bases). V was cut by 3 bases and J by 5 bases, with 11 bases left in between. CDR3 size: 14 residues. Per the germline V gene, CDR1 is MNHEY and CDR2 is SMNVEV (reference sequence).

The CDR3 coding sequence is TGCGCCAGCAGCTTGAATATCAAGGGTTACGAGCAGTACTTC. Translated, it gives CASSLNIKGYEQYF. V usage is TRBV5-1 and J usage is TRBJ2-7; no firm D call. The CDR3 extends over 14 amino acids. Germline V lookup: CDR1 SGHRS, CDR2 YFSETQ. V was pared by 1 base and J by 4 bases, with 12 bases between.

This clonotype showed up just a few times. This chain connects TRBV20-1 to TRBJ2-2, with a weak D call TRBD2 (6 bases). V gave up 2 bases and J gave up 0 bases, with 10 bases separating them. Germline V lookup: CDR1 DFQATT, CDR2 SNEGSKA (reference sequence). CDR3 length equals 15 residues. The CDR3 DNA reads TGCAGTGCTAGACATCGGGGGACGAACACCGGGGAGCTGTTTTTT. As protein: CSARHRGTNTGELFF.

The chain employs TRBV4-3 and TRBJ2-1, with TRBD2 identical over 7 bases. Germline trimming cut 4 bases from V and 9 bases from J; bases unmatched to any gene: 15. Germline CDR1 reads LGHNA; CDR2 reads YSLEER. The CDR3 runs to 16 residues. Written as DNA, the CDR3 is TGCGCCAGCAGCCCCGGGGGGATGGGTATCTACGGTGAGCAGTTCTTC. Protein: CASSPGGMGIYGEQFF.

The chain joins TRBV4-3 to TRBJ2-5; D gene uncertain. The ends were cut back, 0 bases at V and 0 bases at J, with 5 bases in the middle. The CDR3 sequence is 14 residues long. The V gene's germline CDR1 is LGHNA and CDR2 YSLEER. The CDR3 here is CASSQDGNQETQYF. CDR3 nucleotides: TGCGCCAGCAGCCAAGATGGCAACCAAGAGACCCAGTACTTC.

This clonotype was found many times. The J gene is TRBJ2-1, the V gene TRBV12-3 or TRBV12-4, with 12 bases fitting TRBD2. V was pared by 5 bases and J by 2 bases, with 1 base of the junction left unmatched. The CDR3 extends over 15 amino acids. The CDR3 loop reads CASSRLAGAYNEQFF. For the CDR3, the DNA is TGTGCCAGCAGTCGACTAGCGGGGGCCTACAATGAGCAGTTCTTC.

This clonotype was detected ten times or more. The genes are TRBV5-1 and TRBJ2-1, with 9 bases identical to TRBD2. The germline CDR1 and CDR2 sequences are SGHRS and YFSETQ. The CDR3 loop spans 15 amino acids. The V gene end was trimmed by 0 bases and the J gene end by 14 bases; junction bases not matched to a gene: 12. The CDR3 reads CASSLGGGLAAGEFF. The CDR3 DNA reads TGCGCCAGCAGCTTGGGAGGGGGACTAGCCGCTGGGGAGTTCTTC.